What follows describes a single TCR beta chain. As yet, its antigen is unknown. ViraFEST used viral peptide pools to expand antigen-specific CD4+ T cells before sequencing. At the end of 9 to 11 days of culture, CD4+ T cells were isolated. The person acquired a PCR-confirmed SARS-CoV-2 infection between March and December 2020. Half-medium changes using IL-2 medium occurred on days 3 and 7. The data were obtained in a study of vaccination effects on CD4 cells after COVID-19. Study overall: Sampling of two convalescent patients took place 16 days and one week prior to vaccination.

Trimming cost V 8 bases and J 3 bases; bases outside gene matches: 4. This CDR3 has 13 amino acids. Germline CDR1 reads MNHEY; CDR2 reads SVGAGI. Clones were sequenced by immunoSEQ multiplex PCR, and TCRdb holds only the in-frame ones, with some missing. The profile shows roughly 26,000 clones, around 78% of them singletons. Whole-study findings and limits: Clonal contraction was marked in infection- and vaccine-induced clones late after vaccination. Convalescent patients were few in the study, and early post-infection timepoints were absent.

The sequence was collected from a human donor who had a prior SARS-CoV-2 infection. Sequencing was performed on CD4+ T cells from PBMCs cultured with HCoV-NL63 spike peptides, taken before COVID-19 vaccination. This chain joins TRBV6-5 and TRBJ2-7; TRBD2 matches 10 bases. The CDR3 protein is CASGLADGYEQYF. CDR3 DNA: TGTGCCAGCGGACTAGCGGACGGCTACGAGCAGTACTTC.